This TCR beta chain originates from a study of identical twins. From the 5' RACE reads, TCRdb called clonotypes with MiXCR, one entry per CDR3 protein. The sample holds some 1,700,000 distinct CDR3 sequences, 25% to 35% seen once. The table lists this clonotype with a few counts. Germline V gene data show CDR1 as SGHAT and CDR2 as FQNNGV. The trim removed 4 bases at V and 2 bases at J, leaving 25 bases unmatched. The CDR3 has 23 amino acids. Sequencing input: cord blood. The chain combines TRBV11-2 with TRBJ2-4; TRBD2 matches 11 bases. This TCR was recovered from a newborn girl in good health. As DNA, the CDR3 is TGTGCCAGCAGCTCCCATAGCCTTCCACCGGGACTAGCGGCCTCATTAACCAAAAACATTCAGTACTTC. As protein: CASSSHSLPPGLAASLTKNIQYF.